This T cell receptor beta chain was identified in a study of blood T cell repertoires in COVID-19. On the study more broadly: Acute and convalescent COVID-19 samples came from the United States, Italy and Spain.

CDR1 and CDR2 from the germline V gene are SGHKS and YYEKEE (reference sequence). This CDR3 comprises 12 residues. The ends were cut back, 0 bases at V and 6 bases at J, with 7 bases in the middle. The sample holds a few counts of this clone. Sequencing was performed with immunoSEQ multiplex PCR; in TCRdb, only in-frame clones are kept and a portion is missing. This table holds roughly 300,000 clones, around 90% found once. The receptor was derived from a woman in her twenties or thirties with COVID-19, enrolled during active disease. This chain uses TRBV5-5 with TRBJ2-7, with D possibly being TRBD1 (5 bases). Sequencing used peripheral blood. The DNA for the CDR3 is TGTGCCAGCAGCTTGGTGGACACCGAGCAGTACTTC. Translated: CASSLVDTEQYF.